The clone carrying this TCR beta chain showed up just a few times. The antigen is not known. This sample stems from a study of identical twins' blood T cells. Findings of the study overall: Each donor's most abundant TCRbeta clonotypes shared more CDR3 sequences with her twin than unrelated donors.

Each TCR cDNA library carried sample-specific barcodes on both ends. TCRdb passed the 5' RACE reads through MiXCR, listing each CDR3 protein once. The data contain a few hundred thousand distinct CDR3 sequences, approximately 30% of them seen just once; the ten biggest clones take up more than 5.5%. Germline V gene lookup returns CDR1 PRHDT and CDR2 FYEKMQ (reference sequence). The V end lost 1 base, the J end lost 3 bases, and 15 bases lay between the germline ends. This CDR3 is built from 16 residues. This receptor was obtained from a woman between 18 and 49 years old in good health. Sequenced input: PBMCs. The chain is built from TRBV13 and TRBJ1-1; no definite D call. This chain's CDR3 is CASSLVKGNQHTEAFF. The CDR3 coding sequence is TGTGCCAGCAGCTTAGTGAAAGGGAACCAACACACTGAAGCTTTCTTT. Together with reference TRBV13 and TRBJ1-1, the CDR3 gives the full variable domain: AAGVIQSPRHLIKEKRETATLKCYPIPRHDTVYWYQQGPGQDPQFLISFYEKMQSDKGSIPDRFSAQQFSDYHSELNMSSLELGDSALYFCASSLVKGNQHTEAFFGQGTRLTVV.